One and the same sample provided the 29 T cell receptor beta chains below, sequenced in a study of OX40 agonist ivuxolimab in advanced cancers. Profiled with immunoSEQ multiplex PCR; TCRdb holds only in-frame clones, not every one. The sample lists tens of thousands of clones, approximately 81% occurring once. The sample was CD4+ or CD8+ T cells sorted from blood, taken in a trial of the OX40 agonist ivuxolimab. Source of these receptors: an adult with an advanced solid tumor such as melanoma, head and neck, liver or kidney cancer.

This rearrangement joins TRBV4-3 to TRBJ2-3; possibly TRBD1 or TRBD2 for D (5 bases each). Germline V gene data show CDR1 as LGHNA and CDR2 as YSLEER. This CDR3 has 16 amino acids. V gave up 3 bases and J gave up 6 bases, with 19 bases separating them. The CDR3 DNA reads as TGCGCCAGCAGCCAGACCGGGACCCCACGGGCCGATACGCAGTATTTT. Protein sequence: CASSQTGTPRADTQYF.

The chain employs TRBV6-5 and TRBJ1-1, with D perhaps matching TRBD1 (5 bases). The V end lost 5 bases, the J end lost 5 bases, and 15 bases lay between the germline ends. The CDR3 runs 14 residues. Germline lookup yields CDR1 MNHEY and CDR2 SVGAGI. CDR3 bases: TGTGCCAGCAGTCGCCTGGGGGGTCGGACTGAAGCTTTCTTT. Protein product: CASSRLGGRTEAFF.

The chain employs TRBV27 and TRBJ1-5; no definite D call. This CDR3 spans 17 amino acids. V lost 6 bases, J lost 6 bases, and 24 bases lay in between. Germline CDR1 is MNHEY and CDR2 is SMNVEV (reference sequence). The DNA of the CDR3 is TGTGCCAGCAGCCATAGGGCACCCTACCCCCTGGGTCAGCCCCAGCATTTT. Translating it yields CASSHRAPYPLGQPQHF.

The chain's CDR3 is CASSSYGGELFF. Written as DNA, the CDR3 is TGCGCCAGCAGCAGCTACGGCGGGGAGCTGTTTTTT. The chain uses TRBV4-1 and TRBJ2-2, with unresolved D. The CDR3 is 12 amino acids. Trimming removed 5 bases from V and 7 bases from J, with 8 bases in between. Germline values: CDR1 MGHRA, CDR2 YSYEKL.

This chain links TRBV7-9 with TRBJ2-3; D gene unclear. With 3 bases removed from V and 4 bases from J, the gap between germline ends came to 2 bases. Germline V lookup: CDR1 SEHNR, CDR2 FQNEAQ (reference sequence). This CDR3 contains 11 residues. The CDR3 loop is CASSFPDTQYF. CDR3 nucleotides: TGTGCCAGCAGCTTCCCAGATACGCAGTATTTT.

The gene calls are TRBV2 and TRBJ2-2, with D hard to call. CDR1 and CDR2 (germline): SNHLY, FYNNEI. Trimming cost V 1 base and J 1 base, with 13 bases left between them. The CDR3 sequence is 17 residues long. DNA of the CDR3: TGTGCCAGCAGTGAAGGCCTTCGGCGGAAGAACACCGGGGAGCTGTTTTTT. This encodes CASSEGLRRKNTGELFF.

V gene TRBV6-5 combines with J gene TRBJ1-6; the D gene is possibly TRBD1 (5 bases). Per germline, CDR1 MNHEY and CDR2 SVGAGI. The V end was cut by 6 bases, the J end by 10 bases, with 7 bases between. This CDR3 has 11 residues. CDR3 sequence (DNA): TGTGCCAGCAGCGGGGGATCACCCCTCCACTTT. As protein: CASSGGSPLHF.

This sequence joins TRBV5-6 and TRBJ2-1; the D gene is possibly TRBD2 (5 bases). V lost 3 bases and J lost 5, with 12 bases in between. CDR3 length equals 14 residues. CDR1 SGHDT and CDR2 YYEEEE come from the germline V gene. For the CDR3, the DNA is TGTGCCAGCAGCTCCCCCCGGAGGAACAATGAGCAGTTCTTC. Encoded protein: CASSSPRRNNEQFF. The full variable domain, with the rest looked up from reference TRBV5-6 and TRBJ2-1, is DAGVTQSPTHLIKTRGQQVTLRCSPKSGHDTVSWYQQALGQGPQFIFQYYEEEERQRGNFPDRFSGHQFPNYSSELNVNALLLGDSALYLCASSSPRRNNEQFFGPGTRLTVL.

The chain carries TRBV13 and TRBJ2-3; 8 bases map to TRBD2. Per germline, CDR1 PRHDT and CDR2 FYEKMQ (reference sequence). V was pared by 5 bases and J by 2 bases, with 9 bases of the junction left unmatched. The CDR3 spans 16 residues. CDR3 loop: CASSPGTSGITDTQYF. The CDR3 DNA reads as TGTGCCAGCAGCCCCGGGACTAGTGGGATCACAGATACGCAGTATTTT.

The rearrangement joins TRBV27 to TRBJ1-1, with a possible D match to TRBD1 (5 bases). This CDR3 is built from 15 residues. V lost 7 bases and J lost 1, with 16 bases in between. The germline V gene has CDR1 MNHEY and CDR2 SMNVEV (reference sequence). CDR3 region: CASTRGTRGNTEAFF. For the CDR3, the DNA is TGTGCCAGCACACGCGGGACTCGAGGGAACACTGAAGCTTTCTTT.

CDR3 DNA sequence: TGTGCCAGCAGTTTTGGGAGGGGGTTCGACTACACCTTC. This gives the protein CASSFGRGFDYTF. The chain combines TRBV6-5 with TRBJ1-2; weak D call: TRBD1 (6 bases). Trimming stripped 4 bases from V and 10 bases from J, with 16 bases between. Germline V gene lookup returns CDR1 MNHEY and CDR2 SVGAGI. CDR3 length: 13 residues.

The chain joins TRBV27 to TRBJ1-1; 7 positions match TRBD1. V lost 2 bases and J lost 2; bases outside the gene matches: 5. Germline values: CDR1 MNHEY, CDR2 SMNVEV (reference sequence). The CDR3 is made up of 15 amino acids. The CDR3 spells CASSLGAGGNTEAFF. The CDR3, as DNA: TGTGCCAGCAGTTTAGGGGCAGGGGGAAACACTGAAGCTTTCTTT.

The rearrangement uses TRBV4-3 and TRBJ2-7; 9 bases match TRBD1. The CDR3 length is 15 residues. Germline loops: CDR1 LGHNA, CDR2 YSLEER. V lost 2 bases and J lost 3; bases outside the gene matches: 5. The CDR3 reads CASSQSTGQGYEQYF. Written as DNA, the CDR3 is TGCGCCAGCAGCCAATCAACGGGACAGGGCTACGAGCAGTACTTC.

The chain recombines TRBV5-4 with TRBJ2-1, with 8 nucleotides matching TRBD2. Germline CDR1 reads SGHNT; CDR2 reads YYREEE (reference sequence). Germline trimming cut 4 bases from V and 7 bases from J; bases unmatched to any gene: 16. CDR3 length: 17 residues. CDR3 residues: CASSPVILSGGPNEQFF. The CDR3 DNA reads TGTGCCAGCAGCCCCGTAATCCTCAGCGGGGGCCCAAATGAGCAGTTCTTC.

The chain combines TRBV19 with TRBJ2-7; D is possibly TRBD1 or TRBD2 (5 bases each). The CDR3 runs to 12 residues. CDR1 and CDR2 (germline): LNHDA, SQIVND (reference sequence). V was cut by 5 bases and J by 3 bases, with 8 bases left in between. CDR3 in DNA: TGTGCCAGTAGTCCTGGGGGCTACGAGCAGTACTTC. Translation gives CASSPGGYEQYF.

This clone is medium-sized (0.01 to 0.1%) within its sample. The rearrangement links TRBV4-1 to TRBJ1-4; D is ambiguous. Trimming left V 1 base short and J 4 bases short, with 13 bases between. Germline V lookup: CDR1 MGHRA, CDR2 YSYEKL. The CDR3 is 16 amino acids. DNA for the CDR3: TGCGCCAGCAGCCAAGGTACGGCAGCGATTAATGAAAAACTGTTTTTT. Translation: CASSQGTAAINEKLFF.

This clone was counted a few times. The V gene is TRBV7-6, the J gene TRBJ2-7; no reliable D call. Trimming cost V 5 bases and J 2 bases, with 10 bases left between them. CDR3 length: 13 amino acids. Germline CDR1 is SGHVS and CDR2 is FNYEAQ. The CDR3 region has the DNA TGTGCCAGCAGCGAAGGTCAGGCCTACGAGCAGTACTTC. Amino acids: CASSEGQAYEQYF.

This clone was found once. The chain carries TRBV5-5 and TRBJ2-7, with 12 positions matching TRBD1. V was pared by 0 bases and J by 2 bases, with 0 bases of the junction left unmatched. The CDR3 runs 15 residues. In germline, CDR1 is SGHKS, CDR2 YYEKEE (reference sequence). The CDR3 region has the DNA TGTGCCAGCAGCTTGGGGGACAGGGGGCCCTACGAGCAGTACTTC. Translating gives CASSLGDRGPYEQYF. The variable domain in full, with the rest retrieved from reference TRBV5-5 and TRBJ2-7, is DAGVTQSPTHLIKTRGQQVTLRCSPISGHKSVSWYQQVLGQGPQFIFQYYEKEERGRGNFPDRFSARQFPNYSSELNVNALLLGDSALYLCASSLGDRGPYEQYFGPGTRLTVT.

V and J are TRBV4-3 and TRBJ2-6; D is uncertain. The CDR3 sequence is 17 residues long. In germline, CDR1 is LGHNA, CDR2 YSLEER. The V gene lost 0 bases and the J gene lost 0 bases, with 9 bases spanning the gap. The CDR3 coding sequence is TGCGCCAGCAGCCAAGAGATGGCTAGCTCTGGGGCCAACGTCCTGACTTTC. It codes for CASSQEMASSGANVLTF.

The chain links TRBV5-1 to TRBJ2-5; no firm D call. Deletions cut 4 bases from V and 5 bases from J, with 12 bases between. CDR3 length equals 13 residues. CDR1 is SGHRS, CDR2 YFSETQ, per germline. The CDR3 nucleotides are TGCGCCAGCAGCAACTTACTCTGGGAGACCCAGTACTTC. This codes for CASSNLLWETQYF.

CDR3 region: CASRRRASGTEAFF. CDR3 nucleotide sequence: TGTGCCAGCAGACGGAGAGCGAGTGGTACTGAAGCTTTCTTT. The genes are TRBV21-1 and TRBJ1-1. TRBV21-1 is reported as a pseudogene. The length of the CDR3 is 14 residues.

The CDR3 DNA sequence: TGTGCCAGCAGCTTCTGGACAGGGGGCACGCAATATGAGCAGTTCTTC. Protein sequence: CASSFWTGGTQYEQFF. This sequence joins TRBV7-9 and TRBJ2-1; the match to TRBD1 covers 11 bases. The CDR3 is made up of 16 amino acids. V shed 3 bases, J shed 8 bases, and the junction held 9 bases outside the gene matches. Germline V lookup: CDR1 SEHNR, CDR2 FQNEAQ (reference sequence).

The chain links TRBV9 to TRBJ1-6, with TRBD1 matching over 7 bases. The CDR3 consists of 14 residues. J gave up 7 bases and V 2 bases, and 3 bases lay outside the gene matches. Germline values: CDR1 SGDLS, CDR2 YYNGEE. The CDR3 loop is CASSVRDSNSPLHF. DNA for the CDR3: TGTGCCAGCAGCGTCCGGGACAGCAATTCACCCCTCCACTTT.

In DNA form, the CDR3 reads TGTGCCAGCAGCTTAGATATTATTCCGGGGTATGGCTACACCTTC. Its protein product is CASSLDIIPGYGYTF. J is TRBJ1-2 and V is TRBV7-8; no reliable D call. Germline-derived CDR1 and CDR2 are SGHVS and FQNEAQ. V lost 1 base and J 5 bases, leaving 14 bases between the germline ends. The CDR3 loop spans 15 amino acids.

V gene TRBV9 combines with J gene TRBJ2-5, with D maybe TRBD1 (6 bases). CDR1 and CDR2 from the germline V gene are SGDLS and YYNGEE. Trimming left V 5 bases short and J 5 bases short, with 7 bases between. CDR3 length: 11 amino acids. CDR3 DNA sequence: TGTGCCAGCAGTACAGGGGAGACCCAGTACTTC. It yields the protein CASSTGETQYF.

The chain employs TRBV25-1 and TRBJ2-3; D ambiguous. The germline V and J ends were trimmed by 8 bases and 3 bases, with 9 bases remaining between them. This CDR3 has 12 amino acids. Germline V gene sequence: CDR1 MGHDK, CDR2 SYGVNS. The CDR3 reads CASSYRTDTQYF. CDR3 DNA: TGTGCCAGCTCCTACCGTACAGATACGCAGTATTTT.

The J gene is TRBJ2-7, the V gene TRBV11-1; D gene uncertain. V gave up 4 bases and J gave up 0 bases, with 10 bases separating them. The CDR3 contains 14 residues. The germline gives CDR1 SGHAT, CDR2 FQDESV (reference sequence). CDR3 residues: CASSSPSASYEQYF. DNA of the CDR3: TGTGCCAGCAGCTCCCCTTCGGCCTCCTACGAGCAGTACTTC.

This clone was seen more than once but under ten times. The chain has TRBV7-8 and TRBJ2-5, with 11 bases matching TRBD2. The ends lost 3 bases at V and 1 base at J; junction bases unmatched: 10. CDR1 is SGHVS and CDR2 is FQNEAQ in the germline V gene. This CDR3 is 18 amino acids long. The CDR3 region has the DNA TGTGCCAGCAGCTTTATAGCGGGGGGGCAATACGGCCAAGAGACCCAGTACTTC. It yields the protein CASSFIAGGQYGQETQYF.

The chain recombines TRBV27 with TRBJ2-2; D might be TRBD1 (6 bases). CDR1 and CDR2 (germline): MNHEY, SMNVEV (reference sequence). The V end lost 4 bases, the J end lost 7 bases, and 10 bases lay between the germline ends. The CDR3 consists of 13 residues. CDR3 coding DNA: TGTGCCAGCAGTTCAGGGGTTAACGGGGAGCTGTTTTTT. Translating gives CASSSGVNGELFF.